The 9 T cell receptor beta chains below come from one sample, sequenced in a study of T-cell reconstitution after alpha-beta-depleted transplantation in children. Unique molecular identifiers were used in preparing the TCRbeta library. Using its own MiXCR run on the PCR reads, TCRdb lists one record per CDR3 protein. The profile shows some 600,000 distinct CDR3 sequences, roughly 13% of them singletons. The sample here was PBMCs, mostly from graft donor cells, taken 360 days after TCRalphabeta/CD19-depleted stem cell transplant. These receptors were collected from a male patient aged 10 to 17 who had a stem cell transplant for acute myeloid leukemia, so the T cells may come from the graft donor.

This chain links TRBV15 with TRBJ2-1, with 11 bases fitting TRBD2. The CDR3 length is 17 residues. Germline V CDR1 and CDR2: LNHNV, YYDKDF (reference sequence). V lost 3 bases to trimming and J lost 1 base; unmatched junction nucleotides: 5. The CDR3 region is CATSSPGLAVSYNEQFF. In DNA form, the CDR3 reads TGTGCCACCAGCAGCCCGGGACTAGCGGTTTCCTACAATGAGCAGTTCTTC.

This clonotype was detected only a few times. This sequence joins TRBV6-5 and TRBJ2-1; 8 nucleotides align to TRBD2. CDR3 size: 11 residues. Germline V gene data show CDR1 as MNHEY and CDR2 as SVGAGI. Losses at the gene ends were 6 bases for V and 15 bases for J; bases not matched to a gene: 7. DNA of the CDR3: TGTGCCAGCAGCAACTCGGGGGGGGCGTTCTTC. This gives the protein CASSNSGGAFF.

This clonotype was found many times. The gene calls are TRBV2 and TRBJ2-7, with unresolved D. CDR3 length: 14 amino acids. Germline lookup yields CDR1 SNHLY and CDR2 FYNNEI. V was cut by 4 bases and J by 3 bases, with 13 bases left in between. The CDR3 loop reads CASSVIGGLYEQYF. The CDR3 DNA is TGTGCCAGCAGTGTGATTGGCGGCCTCTACGAGCAGTACTTC.

This chain connects TRBV7-3 to TRBJ2-3; TRBD1 agrees at 11 bases. With 5 bases clipped from V and 6 bases from J, the junction kept 10 bases outside the gene matches. Germline lookup yields CDR1 SGHTA and CDR2 FQGTGA. This CDR3 has 16 residues. CDR3 protein: CASSNTGTGGWDTQYF. In DNA, the CDR3 is TGTGCCAGCAGCAACACCGGGACAGGGGGTTGGGATACGCAGTATTTT.

This clonotype was seen a few times. The genes are TRBV30 and TRBJ2-7; D is uncertain. The ends were cut back, 2 bases at V and 0 bases at J, with 17 bases in the middle. The CDR3 has 16 amino acids. CDR1 and CDR2 from the germline V gene are GTSNPN and SVGIG (reference sequence). The CDR3 is CAWSFPGANPSYEQYF. DNA for the CDR3: TGTGCCTGGAGTTTCCCGGGTGCGAATCCCTCCTACGAGCAGTACTTC. Supplemented by reference TRBV30 and TRBJ2-7, the full variable domain reads SQTIHQWPATLVQPVGSPLSLECTVEGTSNPNLYWYRQAAGRGLQLLFYSVGIGQISSEVPQNLSASRPQDRQFILSSKKLLLSDSGFYLCAWSFPGANPSYEQYFGPGTRLTVT.

The V gene is TRBV6-2 or TRBV6-3, the J gene TRBJ2-1, with 12 nucleotides matching TRBD2. The CDR3 consists of 17 residues. Germline V gene lookup returns CDR1 MNHEY and CDR2 SVGEGT. The V gene end was trimmed by 5 bases and the J gene end by 2 bases; junction bases not matched to a gene: 7. CDR3 residues: CASSKRLAGVPYNEQFF. CDR3 nucleotides: TGTGCCAGCAGTAAACGACTAGCGGGAGTACCCTACAATGAGCAGTTCTTC.

V and J are TRBV20-1 and TRBJ2-1; 9 nucleotides line up with TRBD2. Germline values: CDR1 DFQATT, CDR2 SNEGSKA (reference sequence). This CDR3 contains 13 residues. The junction had 10 bases not matched to a gene; V was cut back by 1 base and J by 15 bases. CDR3 loop: CSARASGKVMLFF. The CDR3 bases are TGCAGTGCTAGAGCTAGCGGGAAGGTTATGCTGTTCTTC.

This clonotype came up many times. The chain employs TRBV20-1 and TRBJ2-1, with D uncertain. From germline, CDR1 is DFQATT and CDR2 SNEGSKA (reference sequence). The CDR3 extends over 15 amino acids. V lost 2 bases to trimming and J lost 0 bases, with 11 bases between them. In DNA form, the CDR3 reads TGCAGTGCTAGATCTCGGAAGAGCTCCTACAATGAGCAGTTCTTC. It translates to CSARSRKSSYNEQFF.

The chain recombines TRBV30 with TRBJ1-1; the D gene is possibly TRBD1 (5 bases). The CDR3 is 15 residues long. V shed 2 bases and J shed 5 bases, with 18 bases lying between them. CDR1 is GTSNPN, CDR2 SVGIG, per germline (reference sequence). Here the CDR3 DNA reads TGTGCCTGGAGTCCCACCGGGGCCCCTAGGACTGAAGCTTTCTTT. It yields the protein CAWSPTGAPRTEAFF.